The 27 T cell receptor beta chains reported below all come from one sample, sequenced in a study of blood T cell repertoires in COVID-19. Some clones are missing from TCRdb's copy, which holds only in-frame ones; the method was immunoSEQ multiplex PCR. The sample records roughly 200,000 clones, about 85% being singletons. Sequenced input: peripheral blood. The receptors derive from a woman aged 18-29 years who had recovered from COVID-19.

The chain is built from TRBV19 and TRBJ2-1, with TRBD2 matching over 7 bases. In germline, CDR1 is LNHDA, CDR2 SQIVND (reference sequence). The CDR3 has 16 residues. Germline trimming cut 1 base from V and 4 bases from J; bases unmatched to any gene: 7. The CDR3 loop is CASSIAAGAPYNEQFF. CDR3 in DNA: TGTGCCAGTAGTATAGCGGCGGGAGCCCCGTACAATGAGCAGTTCTTC.

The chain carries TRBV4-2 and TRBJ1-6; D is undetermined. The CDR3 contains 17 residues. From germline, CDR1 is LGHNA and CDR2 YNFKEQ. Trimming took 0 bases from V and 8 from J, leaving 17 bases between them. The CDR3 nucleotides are TGTGCCAGCAGCCAAGATGAGTTCGCGGGCTTTTATTCACCCCTCCACTTT. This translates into CASSQDEFAGFYSPLHF.

Here the CDR3 DNA reads TGTGCCAGCAGCGTAGCTGTACAGAACACAGATACGCAGTATTTT. It is translated as CASSVAVQNTDTQYF. V gene TRBV9 combines with J gene TRBJ2-3; D unclear. Germline V gene lookup returns CDR1 SGDLS and CDR2 YYNGEE. The ends were cut back, 0 bases at V and 2 bases at J, with 10 bases in the middle. CDR3 size: 15 residues.

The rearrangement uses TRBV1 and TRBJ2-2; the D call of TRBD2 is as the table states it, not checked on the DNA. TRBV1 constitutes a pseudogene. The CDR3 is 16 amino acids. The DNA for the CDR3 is TGCACCAGCAGCCAAGAGTGGGAGGAGGGGACCGGGGAGCTGTTTTTT. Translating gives CTSSQEWEEGTGELFF.

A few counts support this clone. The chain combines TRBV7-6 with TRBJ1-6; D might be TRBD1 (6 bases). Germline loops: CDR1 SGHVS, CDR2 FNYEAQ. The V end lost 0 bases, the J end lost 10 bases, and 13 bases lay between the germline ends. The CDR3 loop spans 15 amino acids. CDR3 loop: CASSLALEGDSPLHF. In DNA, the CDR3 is TGTGCCAGCAGCTTAGCGTTAGAGGGGGACTCACCCCTCCACTTT.

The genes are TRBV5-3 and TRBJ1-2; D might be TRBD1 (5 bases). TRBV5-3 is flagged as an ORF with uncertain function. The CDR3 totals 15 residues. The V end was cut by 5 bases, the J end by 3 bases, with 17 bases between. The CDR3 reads CARRGVNRIHYGYTF. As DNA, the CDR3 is TGTGCCAGAAGAGGGGTAAACAGGATCCACTATGGCTACACCTTC.

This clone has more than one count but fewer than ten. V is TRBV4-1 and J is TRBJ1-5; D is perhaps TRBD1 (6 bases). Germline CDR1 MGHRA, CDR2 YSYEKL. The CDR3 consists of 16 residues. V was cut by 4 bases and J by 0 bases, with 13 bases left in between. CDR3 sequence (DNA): TGCGCCAGCAGCCTAAACGGGACATATAGCAATCAGCCCCAGCATTTT. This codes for CASSLNGTYSNQPQHF.

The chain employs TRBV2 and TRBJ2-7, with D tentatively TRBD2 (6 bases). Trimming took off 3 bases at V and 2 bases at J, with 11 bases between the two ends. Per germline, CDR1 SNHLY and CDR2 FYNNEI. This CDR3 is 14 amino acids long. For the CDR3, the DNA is TGTGCCAGCAGTGATGGCGGGACCCCCTACGAGCAGTACTTC. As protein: CASSDGGTPYEQYF.

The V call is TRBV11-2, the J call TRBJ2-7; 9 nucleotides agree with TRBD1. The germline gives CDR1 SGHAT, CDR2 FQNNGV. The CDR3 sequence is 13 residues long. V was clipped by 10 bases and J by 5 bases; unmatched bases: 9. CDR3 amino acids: CATYDRDRDEQYF. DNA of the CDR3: TGTGCCACCTACGATAGGGACAGGGACGAGCAGTACTTC.

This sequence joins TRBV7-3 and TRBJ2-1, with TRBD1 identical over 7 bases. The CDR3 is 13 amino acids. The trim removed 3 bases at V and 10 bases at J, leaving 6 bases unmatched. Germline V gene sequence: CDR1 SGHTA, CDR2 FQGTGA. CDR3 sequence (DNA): TGTGCCAGCAGCTTCGTAAACAGGGGAGAGCAGTTCTTC. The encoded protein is CASSFVNRGEQFF.

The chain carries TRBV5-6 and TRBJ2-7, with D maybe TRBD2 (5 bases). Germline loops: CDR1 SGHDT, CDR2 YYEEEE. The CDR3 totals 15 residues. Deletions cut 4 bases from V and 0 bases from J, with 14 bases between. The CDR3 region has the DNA TGTGCCAGCAGCCACCCCAGCGGATCCTCCTACGAGCAGTACTTC. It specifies CASSHPSGSSYEQYF.

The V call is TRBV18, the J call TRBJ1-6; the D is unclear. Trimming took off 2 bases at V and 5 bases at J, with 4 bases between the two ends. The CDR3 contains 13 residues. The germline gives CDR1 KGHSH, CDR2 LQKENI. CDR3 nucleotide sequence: TGTGCCAGCTCACCATTCGATAATTCACCCCTCCACTTT. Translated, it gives CASSPFDNSPLHF. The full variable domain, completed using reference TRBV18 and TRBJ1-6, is NAGVMQNPRHLVRRRGQEARLRCSPMKGHSHVYWYRQLPEEGLKFMVYLQKENIIDESGMPKERFSAEFPKEGPSILRIQQVVRGDSAAYFCASSPFDNSPLHFGNGTRLTVT.

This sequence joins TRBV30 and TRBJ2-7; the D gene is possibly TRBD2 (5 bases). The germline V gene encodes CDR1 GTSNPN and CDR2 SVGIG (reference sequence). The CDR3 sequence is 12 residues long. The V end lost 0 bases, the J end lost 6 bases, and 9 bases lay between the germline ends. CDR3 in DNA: TGTGCCTGGAGTGTACGAGGGTTCGAGCAGTACTTC. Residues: CAWSVRGFEQYF.

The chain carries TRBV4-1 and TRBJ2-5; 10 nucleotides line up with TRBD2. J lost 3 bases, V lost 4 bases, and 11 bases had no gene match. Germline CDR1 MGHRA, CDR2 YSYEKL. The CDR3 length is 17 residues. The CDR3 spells CASSPLAGGSAKETQYF. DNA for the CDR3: TGCGCCAGCAGCCCCTTAGCGGGAGGATCCGCTAAAGAGACCCAGTACTTC.

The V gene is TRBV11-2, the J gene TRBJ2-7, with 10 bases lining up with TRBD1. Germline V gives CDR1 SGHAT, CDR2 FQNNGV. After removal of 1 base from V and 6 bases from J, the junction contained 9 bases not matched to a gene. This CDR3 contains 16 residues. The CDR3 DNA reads TGTGCCAGCAGCTTAGCTCTAAGGGACAGGGGTCTCGAGCAGTACTTC. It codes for CASSLALRDRGLEQYF.

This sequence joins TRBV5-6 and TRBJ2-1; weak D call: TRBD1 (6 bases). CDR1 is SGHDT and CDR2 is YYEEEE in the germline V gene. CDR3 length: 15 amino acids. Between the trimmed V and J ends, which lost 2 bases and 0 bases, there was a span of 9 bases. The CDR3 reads CASSLGGVSYNEQFF. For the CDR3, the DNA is TGTGCCAGCAGCTTAGGGGGAGTCTCCTACAATGAGCAGTTCTTC.

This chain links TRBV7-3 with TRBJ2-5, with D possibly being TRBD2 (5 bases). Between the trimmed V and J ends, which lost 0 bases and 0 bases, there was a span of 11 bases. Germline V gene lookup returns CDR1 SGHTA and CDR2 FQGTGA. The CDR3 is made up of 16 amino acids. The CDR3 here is CASSLTRTGNQETQYF. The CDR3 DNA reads TGTGCCAGCAGCTTAACTAGGACGGGGAACCAAGAGACCCAGTACTTC.

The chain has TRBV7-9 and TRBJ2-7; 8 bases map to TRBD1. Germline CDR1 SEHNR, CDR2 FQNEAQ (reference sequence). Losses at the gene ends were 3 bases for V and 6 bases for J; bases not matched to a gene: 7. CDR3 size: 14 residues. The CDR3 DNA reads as TGTGCCAGCAGCTTTTTCGACAGGGGTATCGAGCAGTACTTC. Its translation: CASSFFDRGIEQYF.

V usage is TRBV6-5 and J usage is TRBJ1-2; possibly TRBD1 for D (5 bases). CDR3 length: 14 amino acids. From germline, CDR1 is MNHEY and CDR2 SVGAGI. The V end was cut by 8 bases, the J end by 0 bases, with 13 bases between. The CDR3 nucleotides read TGTGCCAGCTCTCCGGGGGGGGCTAACTATGGCTACACCTTC. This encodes CASSPGGANYGYTF.

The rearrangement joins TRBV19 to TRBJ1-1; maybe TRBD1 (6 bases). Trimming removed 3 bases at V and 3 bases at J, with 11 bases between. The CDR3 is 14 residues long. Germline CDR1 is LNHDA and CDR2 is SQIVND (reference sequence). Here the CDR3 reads CASSIRGGDTEAFF. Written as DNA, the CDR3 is TGTGCCAGTAGTATCAGGGGTGGGGACACTGAAGCTTTCTTT.

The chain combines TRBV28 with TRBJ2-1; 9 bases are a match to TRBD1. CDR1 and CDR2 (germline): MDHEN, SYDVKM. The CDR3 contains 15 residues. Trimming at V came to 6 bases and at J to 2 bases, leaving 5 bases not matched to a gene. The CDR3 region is CASSKDRGTYNEQFF. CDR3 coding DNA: TGTGCCAGCAGCAAAGACAGGGGGACCTACAATGAGCAGTTCTTC.

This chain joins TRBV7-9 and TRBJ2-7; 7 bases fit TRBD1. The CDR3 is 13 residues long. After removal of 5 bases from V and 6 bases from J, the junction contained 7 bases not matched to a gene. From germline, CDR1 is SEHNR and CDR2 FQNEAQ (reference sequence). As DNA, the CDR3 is TGTGCCAGCAGCCAGAGGGACAGTCCCGAGCAGTACTTC. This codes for CASSQRDSPEQYF.

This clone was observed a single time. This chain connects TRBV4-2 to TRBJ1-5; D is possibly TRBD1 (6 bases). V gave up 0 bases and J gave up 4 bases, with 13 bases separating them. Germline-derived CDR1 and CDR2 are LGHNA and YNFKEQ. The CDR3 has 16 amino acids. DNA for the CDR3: TGTGCCAGCAGCCAAGATGACAGGATGGGGAATCAGCCCCAGCATTTT. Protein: CASSQDDRMGNQPQHF.

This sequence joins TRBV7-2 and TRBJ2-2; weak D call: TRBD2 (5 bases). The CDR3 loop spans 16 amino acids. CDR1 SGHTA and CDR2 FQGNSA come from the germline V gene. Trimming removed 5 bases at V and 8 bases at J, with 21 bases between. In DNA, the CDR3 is TGTGCCAGCAGCCCCGCCGGGGTAGCTGTGTTAGGGGAGCTGTTTTTT. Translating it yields CASSPAGVAVLGELFF.

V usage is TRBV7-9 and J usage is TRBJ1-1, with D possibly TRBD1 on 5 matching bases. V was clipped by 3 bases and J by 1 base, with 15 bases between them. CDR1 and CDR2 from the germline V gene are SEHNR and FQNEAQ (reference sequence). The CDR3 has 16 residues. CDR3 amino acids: CASSLSLGVWNTEAFF. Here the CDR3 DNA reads TGTGCCAGCAGCTTGTCTCTAGGGGTCTGGAACACTGAAGCTTTCTTT.

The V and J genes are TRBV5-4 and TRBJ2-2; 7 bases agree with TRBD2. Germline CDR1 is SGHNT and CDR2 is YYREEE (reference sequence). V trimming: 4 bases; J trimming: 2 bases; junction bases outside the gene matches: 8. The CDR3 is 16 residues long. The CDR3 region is CASSNRDYYNTGELFF. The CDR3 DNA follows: TGTGCCAGCAGCAATAGGGACTATTACAACACCGGGGAGCTGTTTTTT.

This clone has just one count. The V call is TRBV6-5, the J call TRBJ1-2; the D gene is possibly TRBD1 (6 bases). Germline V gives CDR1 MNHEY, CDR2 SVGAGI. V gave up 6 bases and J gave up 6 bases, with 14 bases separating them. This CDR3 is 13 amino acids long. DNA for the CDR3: TGTGCCAGCAGAATCACCCACAGGGATGGCTACACCTTC. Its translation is CASRITHRDGYTF.